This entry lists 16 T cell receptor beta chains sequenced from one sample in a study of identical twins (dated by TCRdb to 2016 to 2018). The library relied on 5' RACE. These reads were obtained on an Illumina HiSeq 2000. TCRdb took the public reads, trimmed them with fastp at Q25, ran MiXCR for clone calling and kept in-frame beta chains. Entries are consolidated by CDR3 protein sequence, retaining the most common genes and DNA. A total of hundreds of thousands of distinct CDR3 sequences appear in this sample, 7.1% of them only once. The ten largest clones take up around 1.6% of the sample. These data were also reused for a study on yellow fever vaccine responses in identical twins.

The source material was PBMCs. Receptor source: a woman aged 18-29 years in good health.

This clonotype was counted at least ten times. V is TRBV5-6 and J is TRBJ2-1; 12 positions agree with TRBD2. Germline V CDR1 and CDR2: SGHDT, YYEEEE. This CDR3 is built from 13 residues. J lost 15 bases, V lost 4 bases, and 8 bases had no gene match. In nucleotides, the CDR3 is TGTGCCAGCAGCGCCTCGACTAGCGGGAGTACGTTCTTC. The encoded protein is CASSASTSGSTFF.

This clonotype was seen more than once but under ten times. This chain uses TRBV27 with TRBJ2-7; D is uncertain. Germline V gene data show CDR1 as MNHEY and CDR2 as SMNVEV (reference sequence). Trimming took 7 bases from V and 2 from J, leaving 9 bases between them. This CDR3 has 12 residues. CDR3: CASISSAYEQYF. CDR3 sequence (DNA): TGTGCCAGCATATCCTCGGCCTACGAGCAGTACTTC.

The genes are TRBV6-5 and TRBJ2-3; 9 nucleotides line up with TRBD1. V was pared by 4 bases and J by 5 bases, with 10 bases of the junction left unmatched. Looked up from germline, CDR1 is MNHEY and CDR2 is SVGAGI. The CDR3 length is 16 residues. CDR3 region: CASSLTGTGMGDTQYF. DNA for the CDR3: TGTGCCAGCAGTTTGACCGGGACAGGGATGGGAGATACGCAGTATTTT.

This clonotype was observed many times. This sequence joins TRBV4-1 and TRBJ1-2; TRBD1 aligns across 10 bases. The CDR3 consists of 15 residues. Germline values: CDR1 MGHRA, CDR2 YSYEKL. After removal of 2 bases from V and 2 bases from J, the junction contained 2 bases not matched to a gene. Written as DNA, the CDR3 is TGCGCCAGCAGCCAACCGGACAGGGGGAACTATGGCTACACCTTC. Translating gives CASSQPDRGNYGYTF.

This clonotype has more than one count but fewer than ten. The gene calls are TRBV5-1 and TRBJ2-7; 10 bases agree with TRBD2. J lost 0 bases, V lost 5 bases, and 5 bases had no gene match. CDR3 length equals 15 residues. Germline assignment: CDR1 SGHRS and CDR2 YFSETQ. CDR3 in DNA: TGCGCCAGCAGTTCCATAGCGGGGGGCTCCTACGAGCAGTACTTC. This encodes CASSSIAGGSYEQYF.

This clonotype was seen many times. In DNA, the CDR3 is TGCAGTGCTAGAAGACCCATTCAACTGGGAGAGCAGTACTTC. Translated, it gives CSARRPIQLGEQYF. This chain uses TRBV20-1 with TRBJ2-7; the D is unclear. Trimming left V 2 bases short and J 7 bases short, with 18 bases between. Germline CDR1 is DFQATT and CDR2 is SNEGSKA (reference sequence). This CDR3 is built from 14 residues.

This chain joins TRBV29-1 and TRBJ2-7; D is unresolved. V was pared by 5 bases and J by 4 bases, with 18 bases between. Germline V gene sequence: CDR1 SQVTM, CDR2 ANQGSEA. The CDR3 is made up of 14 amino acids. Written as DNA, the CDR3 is TGCAGCGTTAAAGGTCCCACATTAGGGTACGAGCAGTACTTC. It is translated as CSVKGPTLGYEQYF.

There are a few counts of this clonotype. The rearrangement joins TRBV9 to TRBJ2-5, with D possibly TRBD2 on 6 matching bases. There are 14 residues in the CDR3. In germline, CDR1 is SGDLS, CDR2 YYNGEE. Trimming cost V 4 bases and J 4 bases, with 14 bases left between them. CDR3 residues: CASSPVGGGETQYF. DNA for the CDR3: TGTGCCAGCAGCCCCGTGGGGGGAGGAGAGACCCAGTACTTC.

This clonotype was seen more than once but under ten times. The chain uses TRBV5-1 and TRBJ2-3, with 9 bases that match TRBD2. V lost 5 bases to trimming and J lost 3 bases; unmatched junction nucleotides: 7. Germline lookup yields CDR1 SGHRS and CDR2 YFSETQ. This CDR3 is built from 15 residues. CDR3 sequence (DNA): TGCGCCAGCAGTCCTAGACTAGCGGAAACAGATACGCAGTATTTT. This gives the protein CASSPRLAETDTQYF.

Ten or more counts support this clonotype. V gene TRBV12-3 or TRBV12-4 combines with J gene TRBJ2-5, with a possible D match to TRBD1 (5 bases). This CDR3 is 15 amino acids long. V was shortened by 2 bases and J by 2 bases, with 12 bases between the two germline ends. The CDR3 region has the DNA TGTGCCAGCAGTTTAAGGGGCCTTGGTCAAGAGACCCAGTACTTC. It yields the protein CASSLRGLGQETQYF.

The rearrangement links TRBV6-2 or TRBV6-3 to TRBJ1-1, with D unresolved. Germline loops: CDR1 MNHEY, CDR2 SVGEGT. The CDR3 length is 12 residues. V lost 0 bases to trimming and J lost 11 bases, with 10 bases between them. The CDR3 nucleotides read TGTGCCAGCAGTTACTCGACGGGGAAGGCTTTCTTT. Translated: CASSYSTGKAFF.

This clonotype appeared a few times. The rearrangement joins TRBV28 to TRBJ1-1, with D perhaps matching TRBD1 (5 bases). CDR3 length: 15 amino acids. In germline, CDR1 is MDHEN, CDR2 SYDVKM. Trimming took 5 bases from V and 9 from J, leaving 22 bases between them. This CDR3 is CASSTPIAGARKAFF. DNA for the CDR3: TGTGCCAGCAGTACCCCGATTGCTGGGGCGAGAAAAGCTTTCTTT.

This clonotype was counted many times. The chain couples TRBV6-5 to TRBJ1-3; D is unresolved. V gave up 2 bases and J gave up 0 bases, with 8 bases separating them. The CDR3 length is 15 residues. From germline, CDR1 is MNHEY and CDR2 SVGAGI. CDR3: CASSYASYSGNTIYF. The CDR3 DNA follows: TGTGCCAGCAGTTACGCCTCGTACTCTGGAAACACCATATATTTT.

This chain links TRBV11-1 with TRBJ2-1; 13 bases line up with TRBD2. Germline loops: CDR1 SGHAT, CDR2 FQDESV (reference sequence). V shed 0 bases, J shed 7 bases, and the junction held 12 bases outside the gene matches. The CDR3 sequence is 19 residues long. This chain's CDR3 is CASSLAKTLTSGGPNEQFF. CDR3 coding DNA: TGTGCCAGCAGCTTAGCGAAGACCCTGACTAGCGGGGGGCCGAATGAGCAGTTCTTC.

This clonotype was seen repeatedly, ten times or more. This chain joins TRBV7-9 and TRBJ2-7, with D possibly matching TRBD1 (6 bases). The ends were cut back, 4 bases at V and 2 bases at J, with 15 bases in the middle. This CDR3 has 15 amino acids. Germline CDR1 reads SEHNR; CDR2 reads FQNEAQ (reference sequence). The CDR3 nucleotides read TGTGCCAGCAGCTCTAACAGGGAATTTCCCTACGAGCAGTACTTC. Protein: CASSSNREFPYEQYF.

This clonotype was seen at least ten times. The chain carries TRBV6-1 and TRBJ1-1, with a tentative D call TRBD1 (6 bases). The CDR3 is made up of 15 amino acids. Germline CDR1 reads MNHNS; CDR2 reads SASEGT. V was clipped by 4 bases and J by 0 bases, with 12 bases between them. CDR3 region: CASSVTGSVNTEAFF. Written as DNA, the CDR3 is TGTGCCAGCAGTGTCACAGGGTCAGTGAACACTGAAGCTTTCTTT.